Listed below are T cell receptor beta chains from one sample, sequenced in a study of radiation and T cells in renal cell carcinoma. TCRdb keeps only in-frame clones here, not all; method: immunoSEQ multiplex PCR. The sample has 14,000 to 15,000 clones; roughly 58% are singletons. The source material was tumor tissue, sampled from a patient whose treatment was nephrectomy without radiotherapy. These receptors were collected from a man in his sixties with renal cell carcinoma. Each CDR3 is given with its conserved first and last residue. A D gene is named only where the DNA matches it firmly. Size values are once, few and many counts, or a class for expanded clones, and some rows have none.

d_call: TRBD2
j_call: TRBJ2-1
clone_size: .
v_call: TRBV7-7
cdr3_nt: TGTGCCAGCAACCACGTTACTAGCGGGGGGGTGGATGAGCAGTTCTTC
cdr3_aa: CASNHVTSGGVDEQFF

d_call: .
j_call: TRBJ1-4
clone_size: .
v_call: TRBV6-5
cdr3_nt: TGTGCCAGCAGTAAAGGGACCGTTAATGAAAAACTGTTTTTT
cdr3_aa: CASSKGTVNEKLFF

d_call: .
j_call: TRBJ2-3
clone_size: .
v_call: TRBV13
cdr3_nt: TGTGCCAGCAGTGTCTCATGGGGGCGGGAGTGGACAGATACGCAGTATTTT
cdr3_aa: CASSVSWGREWTDTQYF

d_call: .
j_call: TRBJ1-5
clone_size: .
v_call: TRBV21-1
cdr3_nt: TGTGCCAGCAGCAAAGGGGGAGAAGACAGGGCGGGCAATCAGCCCCAGCATTTT
cdr3_aa: CASSKGGEDRAGNQPQHF

d_call: .
j_call: TRBJ1-1
clone_size: .
v_call: TRBV9
cdr3_nt: TGTGCCAGTAGCGTAACCGGGGCGAACACTGAAGCTTTCTTT
cdr3_aa: CASSVTGANTEAFF

d_call: .
j_call: TRBJ1-2
clone_size: .
v_call: TRBV7-9
cdr3_nt: TGTGCCAGCAGCTTAGAAGTCGGGGGGAAAGGCTACACCTTC
cdr3_aa: CASSLEVGGKGYTF

d_call: TRBD2
j_call: TRBJ2-7
clone_size: few
v_call: TRBV7-2
cdr3_nt: TGTGCCAGCAGCTTAGCTAGCGGGAGCTACGAGCAGTACTTC
cdr3_aa: CASSLASGSYEQYF

d_call: .
j_call: TRBJ1-1
clone_size: .
v_call: TRBV27
cdr3_nt: TGTGCCAGCAGTTTATCTGGGGGGAACACTGAAGCTTTCTTT
cdr3_aa: CASSLSGGNTEAFF

d_call: .
j_call: TRBJ1-3
clone_size: .
v_call: TRBV19
cdr3_nt: TGTGCCAGTAGTCACGACAGGGGAAACACCATATATTTT
cdr3_aa: CASSHDRGNTIYF

d_call: .
j_call: TRBJ2-2
clone_size: .
v_call: TRBV28
cdr3_nt: TGTGCCAGCAGTTTACGGGGAACCGGGGAGCTGTTTTTT
cdr3_aa: CASSLRGTGELFF

d_call: TRBD2
j_call: TRBJ2-7
clone_size: .
v_call: TRBV28
cdr3_nt: TGTGCCAGCGCCACTGGCGGGAGGGCCTACGAGCAGTACTTC
cdr3_aa: CASATGGRAYEQYF

d_call: .
j_call: TRBJ1-1
clone_size: .
v_call: TRBV2
cdr3_nt: TGTGCCAGCAAAGCGGGCAGGGCGAACACTGAAGCTTTCTTT
cdr3_aa: CASKAGRANTEAFF

d_call: TRBD1
j_call: TRBJ2-7
clone_size: few
v_call: TRBV5-1
cdr3_nt: TGCGCCAGCAGCTCCCAGCCGGTGGGACAGGGGAAGAACGAGCAGTACTTC
cdr3_aa: CASSSQPVGQGKNEQYF

d_call: .
j_call: TRBJ1-2
clone_size: .
v_call: TRBV6-5
cdr3_nt: TGTGCCAGCAGTCCGCGACAGGTCTCCATCTATGGCTACACCTTC
cdr3_aa: CASSPRQVSIYGYTF

d_call: TRBD1
j_call: TRBJ2-7
clone_size: .
v_call: TRBV4-3
cdr3_nt: TGCGCCAGCAGCCTCTTGACAGGGGACTACGAGCAGTACTTC
cdr3_aa: CASSLLTGDYEQYF